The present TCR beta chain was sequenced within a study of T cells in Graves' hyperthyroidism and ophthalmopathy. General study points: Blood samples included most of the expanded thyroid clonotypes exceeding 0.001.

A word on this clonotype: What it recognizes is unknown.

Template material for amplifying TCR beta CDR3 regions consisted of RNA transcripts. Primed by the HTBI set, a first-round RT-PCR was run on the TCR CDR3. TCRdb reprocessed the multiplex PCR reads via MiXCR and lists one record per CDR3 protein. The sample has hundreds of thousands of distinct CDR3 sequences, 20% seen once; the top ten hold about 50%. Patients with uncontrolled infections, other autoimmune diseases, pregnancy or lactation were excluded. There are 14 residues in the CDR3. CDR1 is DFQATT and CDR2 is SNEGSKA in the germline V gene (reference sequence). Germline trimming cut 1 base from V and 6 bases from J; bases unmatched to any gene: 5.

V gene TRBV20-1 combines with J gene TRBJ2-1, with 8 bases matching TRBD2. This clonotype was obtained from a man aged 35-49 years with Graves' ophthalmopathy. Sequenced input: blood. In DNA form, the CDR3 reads TGCAGTGCTAGAGCGCGGGGGGCAGGCAATGAGCAGTTCTTC. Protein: CSARARGAGNEQFF.